These 15 T cell receptor beta chains were sequenced from one sample in a study of Graves' ophthalmopathy and Graves' hyperthyroidism (dated by TCRdb to the late 2010s). The sequencing machine was an Illumina HiSeq 2000. For repertoire sequencing, TCR beta CDR3 regions were amplified from RNA transcripts. The first round was an RT-PCR using HTBI primers with the Qiagen OneStep RT-PCR kit, and this first round was followed by a second-round multiplex PCR, then size selection and purification. TCRdb's own reprocessing of the public reads used fastp at Q25 and MiXCR and kept productive beta chains. Entries that share a CDR3 protein sequence are merged under the most common genes and DNA. The sample profile shows approximately 330,000 distinct CDR3 sequences; 17% of them were found once. The biggest ten clones account for 9% to 15% of the sample. The material sequenced was peripheral blood. These receptor sequences come from an adult man with Graves' ophthalmopathy.

This clonotype was seen at least ten times. The CDR3, as DNA: TGTGCCAGCAGTTACGGGCAGCAGAACACTGAAGCTTTCTTT. Translating it yields CASSYGQQNTEAFF. The J gene is TRBJ1-1, the V gene TRBV6-5, with D hard to call. The CDR3 is 14 amino acids. V was shortened by 2 bases and J by 1 base, with 8 bases between the two germline ends. The V gene's germline CDR1 is MNHEY and CDR2 SVGAGI.

CDR3 residues: CASGQGTGELFF. CDR3 nucleotides: TGTGCCAGCGGACAGGGCACCGGGGAGCTGTTTTTT. The chain has TRBV12-3 or TRBV12-4 and TRBJ2-2; 8 bases agree with TRBD1. The CDR3 totals 12 residues. V was clipped by 8 bases and J by 4 bases; unmatched bases: 0.

This clonotype was seen repeatedly, ten times or more. The chain carries TRBV30 and TRBJ2-2; D is possibly TRBD2 (6 bases). This CDR3 is built from 11 residues. The germline CDR1 and CDR2 sequences are GTSNPN and SVGIG (reference sequence). The CDR3 DNA reads TGTGCATCGGGAGTCTTCGGGGAGCTGTTTTTT. This encodes CASGVFGELFF.

The chain links TRBV11-2 to TRBJ2-7; 9 nucleotides agree with TRBD1. Per germline, CDR1 SGHAT and CDR2 FQNNGV. Germline trimming cut 5 bases from V and 1 base from J; bases unmatched to any gene: 12. This CDR3 comprises 17 residues. CDR3 bases: TGTGCCAGCAGCCCGCTTGGTGGGACAGGGAGATCCTACGAGCAGTACTTC. It is translated as CASSPLGGTGRSYEQYF.

The sample holds many counts of this clonotype. V and J are TRBV27 and TRBJ2-7; 7 nucleotides align to TRBD2. Germline V gives CDR1 MNHEY, CDR2 SMNVEV (reference sequence). V lost 6 bases, J lost 0 bases, and 5 bases stayed unmatched. The CDR3 extends over 14 amino acids. This CDR3 is CASRGEGNSYEQYF. Written as DNA, the CDR3 is TGTGCCAGCAGGGGGGAGGGGAACTCCTACGAGCAGTACTTC.

The table lists this clonotype with many counts. The chain employs TRBV6-2 or TRBV6-3 and TRBJ1-3; 8 bases fit TRBD1. This CDR3 contains 19 residues. Per the germline V gene, CDR1 is MNHEY and CDR2 is SVGEGT. The ends lost 0 bases at V and 0 bases at J; junction bases unmatched: 10. The CDR3 coding sequence is TGTGCCAGCAGTTACTCCTCTTACCGGGACAGGACCTCTGGAAACACCATATATTTT. Protein product: CASSYSSYRDRTSGNTIYF.

With respect to this clonotype: This may come from a read error, since a much larger clone is one base off. The J gene is TRBJ2-5, the V gene TRBV6-2 or TRBV6-3; either TRBD1 or TRBD2 may supply D (5 bases each). The CDR3 sequence is 11 residues long. Germline CDR1 reads MNHEY; CDR2 reads SVGEGT. Here the CDR3 DNA reads TGTGCCAGCAGATTAGAGGGGACCCAGTGCTTC. Its translation: CASRLEGTQCF.

V and J are TRBV6-5 and TRBJ2-5; a weak D match, TRBD2 (5 bases). V shed 6 bases and J shed 3 bases, with 11 bases lying between them. This CDR3 comprises 13 residues. Germline CDR1 reads MNHEY; CDR2 reads SVGAGI. The CDR3 DNA is TGTGCCAGCAGGGACTCGATGGAAGAGACCCAGTACTTC. Its translation is CASRDSMEETQYF.

The chain recombines TRBV20-1 with TRBJ2-7, with 12 bases lining up with TRBD1. CDR1 is DFQATT, CDR2 SNEGSKA, per germline (reference sequence). The CDR3 has 15 residues. J was trimmed by 6 bases and V by 0 bases; bases with no gene match: 6. The CDR3 here is CSAREMGQGASEQYF. CDR3 sequence (DNA): TGCAGTGCTAGAGAGATGGGACAGGGGGCCAGCGAGCAGTACTTC.

The sample holds many counts of this clonotype. The DNA of the CDR3 is TGTGCCAGCAGACCGGGACAACCGAACACTGAAGCTTTCTTT. Translating gives CASRPGQPNTEAFF. The chain recombines TRBV6-1 with TRBJ1-1; a possible D gene is TRBD1 (6 bases). The germline gives CDR1 MNHNS, CDR2 SASEGT. The V and J ends lost 6 bases and 1 base respectively, with 12 bases between them. The length of the CDR3 is 14 residues.

The genes are TRBV28 and TRBJ1-6; D remains ambiguous. Trimming took off 6 bases at V and 4 bases at J, with 4 bases between the two ends. This CDR3 region has 12 residues. From germline, CDR1 is MDHEN and CDR2 SYDVKM. CDR3 loop: CASRKYNSPLHF. The CDR3, as DNA: TGTGCCAGCAGAAAATATAATTCACCCCTCCACTTT.

This clonotype was seen many times. The genes are TRBV2 and TRBJ2-5; 10 bases are a match to TRBD2. V was pared by 4 bases and J by 5 bases, with 7 bases of the junction left unmatched. The CDR3 runs to 15 residues. The germline CDR1 and CDR2 sequences are SNHLY and FYNNEI. This chain's CDR3 is CASSVAGGSRETQYF. CDR3 bases: TGTGCCAGCAGTGTAGCGGGAGGTAGTAGGGAGACCCAGTACTTC.

This clonotype was counted at least ten times. One end of the junction fails to match germline, which may point to a read error. The chain carries TRBV5-1 and TRBJ2-7, with 7 bases matching TRBD2. CDR1 and CDR2 from the germline V gene are SGHRS and YFSETQ. CDR3 length equals 12 residues. The CDR3 here is CASSLDTSAAFF. Here the CDR3 DNA reads TGCGCCAGCAGCTTGGATACTAGCGCTGCTTTCTTC.

This clonotype was found many times. The chain recombines TRBV4-1 with TRBJ1-1; D gene uncertain. Trimming took off 0 bases at V and 1 base at J, with 9 bases between the two ends. Germline-derived CDR1 and CDR2 are MGHRA and YSYEKL. CDR3 length: 15 amino acids. The CDR3 region is CASSQDDPENTEAFF. CDR3 nucleotides: TGCGCCAGCAGCCAAGATGACCCAGAGAACACTGAAGCTTTCTTT.

This clonotype was seen many times. The V gene is TRBV27, the J gene TRBJ2-7, with no clear D. The CDR3 length is 12 residues. V lost 6 bases and J 4 bases, leaving 10 bases between the germline ends. Germline CDR1 MNHEY, CDR2 SMNVEV (reference sequence). CDR3 loop: CASRSGVYEQYF. The CDR3 DNA sequence: TGTGCCAGCAGGAGTGGAGTTTACGAGCAGTACTTC.